This T cell receptor (beta chain) was recorded in a study of blood T cell repertoires in COVID-19. Study as a whole: Acute-phase and convalescent COVID-19 samples originated in the United States, Italy and Spain. The analysed material was cDNA or gDNA that came from T cells, B-cell-depleted T cells, or PBMCs.

Data came from immunoSEQ multiplex PCR; TCRdb stores just in-frame clones and leaves some out. Of about 220,000 clones in the sample, 70% to 85% were seen once. The CDR3 is 16 residues long. Per the germline V gene, CDR1 is GTSNPN and CDR2 is SVGIG (reference sequence). V lost 2 bases and J lost 0, with 16 bases in between. The sequence was obtained from a woman aged 60 to 75 who had recovered from COVID-19. Sequenced material: PBMCs or T cells enriched from blood (not recorded which). The rearrangement links TRBV30 to TRBJ1-1; D gene uncertain. The CDR3 DNA follows: TGTGCCTGGAGTCCCCGACGGGAAAAGATGAACACTGAAGCTTTCTTT. Translation: CAWSPRREKMNTEAFF.